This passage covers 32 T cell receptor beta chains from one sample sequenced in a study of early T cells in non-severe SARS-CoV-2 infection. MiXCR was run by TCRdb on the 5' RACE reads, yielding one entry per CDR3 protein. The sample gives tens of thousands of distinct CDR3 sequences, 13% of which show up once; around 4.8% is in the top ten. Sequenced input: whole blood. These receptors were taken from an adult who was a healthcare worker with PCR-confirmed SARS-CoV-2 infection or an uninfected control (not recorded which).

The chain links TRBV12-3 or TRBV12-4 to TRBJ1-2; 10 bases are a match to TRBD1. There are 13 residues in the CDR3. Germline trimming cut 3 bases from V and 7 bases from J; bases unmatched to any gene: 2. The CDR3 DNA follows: TGTGCCAGCAGTTTGACAGGGGGCGGTGGCTACACCTTC. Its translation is CASSLTGGGGYTF.

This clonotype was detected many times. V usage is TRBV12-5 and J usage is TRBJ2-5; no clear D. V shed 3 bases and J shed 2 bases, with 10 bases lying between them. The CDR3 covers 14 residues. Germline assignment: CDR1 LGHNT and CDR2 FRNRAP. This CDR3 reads CASGLPDLQETQYF. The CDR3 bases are TGTGCTAGTGGTTTACCAGACCTTCAAGAGACCCAGTACTTC.

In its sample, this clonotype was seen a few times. The DNA for the CDR3 is TGCAGTGCCCGAGACACGGGACAGATCAACAATGAGCAGTTCTTC. This codes for CSARDTGQINNEQFF. V and J are TRBV20-1 and TRBJ2-1; TRBD1 matches at 7 bases. Germline CDR1 and CDR2: DFQATT and SNEGSKA (reference sequence). The CDR3 loop spans 15 amino acids. V lost 6 bases, J lost 5 bases, and 13 bases stayed unmatched.

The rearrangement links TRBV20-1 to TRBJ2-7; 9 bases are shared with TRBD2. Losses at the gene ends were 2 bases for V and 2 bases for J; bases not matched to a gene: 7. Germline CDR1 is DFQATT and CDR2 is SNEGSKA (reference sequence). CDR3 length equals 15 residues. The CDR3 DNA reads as TGCAGTGCTAGATCTCTGGCGGGGGGGCCCTACGAGCAGTACTTC. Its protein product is CSARSLAGGPYEQYF.

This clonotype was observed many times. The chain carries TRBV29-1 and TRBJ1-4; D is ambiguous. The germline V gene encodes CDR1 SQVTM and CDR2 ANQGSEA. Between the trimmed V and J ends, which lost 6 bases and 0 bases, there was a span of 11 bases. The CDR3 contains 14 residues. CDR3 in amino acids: CSVKNSATNEKLFF. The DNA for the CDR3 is TGCAGCGTCAAGAACAGTGCAACTAATGAAAAACTGTTTTTT.

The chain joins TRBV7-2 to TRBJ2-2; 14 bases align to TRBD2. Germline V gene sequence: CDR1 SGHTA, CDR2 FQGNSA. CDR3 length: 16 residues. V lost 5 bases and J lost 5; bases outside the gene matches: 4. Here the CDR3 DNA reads TGTGCCAGCAGCCTGGGACTAGCGGGGGTTACCGGGGAGCTGTTTTTT. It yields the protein CASSLGLAGVTGELFF.

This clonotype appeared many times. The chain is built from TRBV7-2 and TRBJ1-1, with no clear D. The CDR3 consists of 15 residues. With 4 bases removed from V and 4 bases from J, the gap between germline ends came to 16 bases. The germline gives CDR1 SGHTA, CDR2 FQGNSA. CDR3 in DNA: TGTGCCAGCAGCTCAGACATGAGAGGTGGCACTGAAGCTTTCTTT. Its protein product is CASSSDMRGGTEAFF.

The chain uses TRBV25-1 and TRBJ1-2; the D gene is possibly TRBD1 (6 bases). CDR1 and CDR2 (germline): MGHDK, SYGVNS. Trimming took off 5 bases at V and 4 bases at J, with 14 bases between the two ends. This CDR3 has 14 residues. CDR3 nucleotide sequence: TGTGCCAGCAGTAATGGGGGGGCCGTCTATGGCTACACCTTC. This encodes CASSNGGAVYGYTF.

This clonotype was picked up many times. The CDR3 loop reads CASSEYRGVGETQYF. Here the CDR3 DNA reads TGTGCCAGCAGTGAATATCGCGGGGTGGGGGAGACCCAGTACTTC. The rearrangement uses TRBV25-1 and TRBJ2-5, with D perhaps TRBD2 (6 bases). In germline, CDR1 is MGHDK, CDR2 SYGVNS. V was trimmed by 0 bases and J by 5 bases, leaving 13 bases between them. This CDR3 contains 15 residues. Complete variable domain (other parts from reference TRBV25-1 and TRBJ2-5): EADIYQTPRYLVIGTGKKITLECSQTMGHDKMYWYQQDPGMELHLIHYSYGVNSTEKGDLSSESTVSRIRTEHFPLTLESARPSHTSQYLCASSEYRGVGETQYFGPGTRLLVL.

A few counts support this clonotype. CDR3 nucleotides: TGTGCCTGGGGTGACAGGGGGAACACTGAAGCTTTCTTT. Translated, it gives CAWGDRGNTEAFF. This chain links TRBV30 with TRBJ1-1, with 8 bases fitting TRBD1. V was clipped by 5 bases and J by 1 base; unmatched bases: 3. CDR3 size: 13 residues. From germline, CDR1 is GTSNPN and CDR2 SVGIG (reference sequence).

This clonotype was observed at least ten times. The CDR3 coding sequence is TGTGCCAGCTCACCACCGAGGGACAGGGGAGGGTCACCCCTCCACTTT. Translated, it gives CASSPPRDRGGSPLHF. The V gene is TRBV18, the J gene TRBJ1-6, with 10 nucleotides matching TRBD1. The V gene's germline CDR1 is KGHSH and CDR2 LQKENI. This CDR3 region has 16 residues. Trimming removed 0 bases from V and 10 bases from J; junction bases left unmatched: 6.

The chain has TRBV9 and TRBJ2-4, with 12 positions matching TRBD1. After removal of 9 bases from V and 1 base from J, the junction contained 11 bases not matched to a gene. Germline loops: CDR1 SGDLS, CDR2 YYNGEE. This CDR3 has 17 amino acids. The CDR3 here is CATFGGQGARAKNIQYF. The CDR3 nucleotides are TGTGCCACATTCGGGGGACAGGGGGCGCGGGCCAAAAACATTCAGTACTTC.

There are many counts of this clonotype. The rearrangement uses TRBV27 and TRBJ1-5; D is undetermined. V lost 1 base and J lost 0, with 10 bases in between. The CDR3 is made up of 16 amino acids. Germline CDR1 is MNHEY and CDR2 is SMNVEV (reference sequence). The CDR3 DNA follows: TGTGCCAGCAGTTTATTACCCTTGTATAGCAATCAGCCCCAGCATTTT. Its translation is CASSLLPLYSNQPQHF.

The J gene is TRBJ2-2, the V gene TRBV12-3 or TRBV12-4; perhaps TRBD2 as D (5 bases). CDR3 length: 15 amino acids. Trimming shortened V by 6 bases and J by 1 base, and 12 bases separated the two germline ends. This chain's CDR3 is CASSPRGWNTGELFF. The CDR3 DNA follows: TGTGCCAGCAGCCCCAGAGGGTGGAACACCGGGGAGCTGTTTTTT.

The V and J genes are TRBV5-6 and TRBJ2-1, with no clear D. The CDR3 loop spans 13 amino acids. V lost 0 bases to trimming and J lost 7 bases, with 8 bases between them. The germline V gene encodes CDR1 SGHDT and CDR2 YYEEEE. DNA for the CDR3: TGTGCCAGCAGCTTGGGGCCGAAGAATGAGCAGTTCTTC. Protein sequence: CASSLGPKNEQFF.

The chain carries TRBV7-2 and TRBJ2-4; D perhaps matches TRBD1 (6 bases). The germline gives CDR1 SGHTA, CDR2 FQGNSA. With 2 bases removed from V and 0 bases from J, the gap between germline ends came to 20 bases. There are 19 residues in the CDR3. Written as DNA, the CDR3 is TGTGCCAGCAGCTTAAATCCGTTAGGGGACACCCTAGCCAAAAACATTCAGTACTTC. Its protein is CASSLNPLGDTLAKNIQYF. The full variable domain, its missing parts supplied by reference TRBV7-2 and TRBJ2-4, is GAGVSQSPSNKVTEKGKDVELRCDPISGHTALYWYRQSLGQGLEFLIYFQGNSAPDKSGLPSDRFSAERTGGSVSTLTIQRTQQEDSAVYLCASSLNPLGDTLAKNIQYFGAGTRLSVL.

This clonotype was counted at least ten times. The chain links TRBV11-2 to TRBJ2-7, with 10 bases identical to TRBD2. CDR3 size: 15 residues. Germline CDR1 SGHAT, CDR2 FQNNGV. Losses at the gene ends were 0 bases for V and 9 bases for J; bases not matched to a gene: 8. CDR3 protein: CASSLEASGRFGQYF. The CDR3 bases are TGTGCCAGCAGCTTAGAGGCTAGCGGGAGATTCGGGCAGTACTTC.

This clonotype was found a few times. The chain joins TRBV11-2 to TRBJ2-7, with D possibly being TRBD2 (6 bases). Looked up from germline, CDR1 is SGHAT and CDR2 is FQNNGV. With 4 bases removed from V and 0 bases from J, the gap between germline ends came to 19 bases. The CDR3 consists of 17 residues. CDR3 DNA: TGTGCCAGCAGCTCTTTGTCTAGCGCTCCGCTCTCCTACGAGCAGTACTTC. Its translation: CASSSLSSAPLSYEQYF.

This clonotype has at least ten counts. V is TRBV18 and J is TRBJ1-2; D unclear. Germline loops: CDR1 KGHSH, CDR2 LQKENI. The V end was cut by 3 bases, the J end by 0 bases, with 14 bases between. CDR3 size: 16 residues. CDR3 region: CASSPWEQPTNYGYTF. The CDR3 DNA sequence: TGTGCCAGCTCACCCTGGGAACAGCCAACTAACTATGGCTACACCTTC.

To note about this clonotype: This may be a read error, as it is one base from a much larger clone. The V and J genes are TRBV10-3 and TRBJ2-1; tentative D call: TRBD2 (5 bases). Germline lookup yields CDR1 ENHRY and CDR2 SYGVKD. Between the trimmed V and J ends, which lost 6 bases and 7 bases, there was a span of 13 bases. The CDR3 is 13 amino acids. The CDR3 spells CAIRIAIGNEQFF. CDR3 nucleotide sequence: TGTGCCATCAGAATAGCGATAGGGAATGAGCAGTTCTTC.

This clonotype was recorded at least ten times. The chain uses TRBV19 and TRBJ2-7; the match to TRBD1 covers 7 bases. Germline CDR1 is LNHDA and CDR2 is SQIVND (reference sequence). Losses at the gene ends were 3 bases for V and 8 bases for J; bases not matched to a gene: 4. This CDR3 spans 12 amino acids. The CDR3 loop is CASSMAGGQQYF. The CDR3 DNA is TGTGCCAGTAGTATGGCAGGGGGACAGCAGTACTTC.

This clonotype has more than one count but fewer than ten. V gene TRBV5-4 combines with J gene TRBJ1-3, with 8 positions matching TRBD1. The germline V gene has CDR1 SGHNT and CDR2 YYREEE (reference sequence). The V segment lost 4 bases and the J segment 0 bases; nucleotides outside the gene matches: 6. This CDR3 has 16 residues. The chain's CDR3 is CASSNDRGFSGNTIYF. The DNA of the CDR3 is TGTGCCAGCAGCAACGACAGGGGATTCTCTGGAAACACCATATATTTT.

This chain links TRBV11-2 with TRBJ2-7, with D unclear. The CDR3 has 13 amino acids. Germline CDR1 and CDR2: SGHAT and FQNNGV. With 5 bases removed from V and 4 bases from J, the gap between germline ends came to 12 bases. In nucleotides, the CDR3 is TGTGCCAGCAGCCCCCATATGGATTACGAGCAGTACTTC. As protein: CASSPHMDYEQYF.

This CDR3 reads CASSQEVLAGGPSYNEQFF. CDR3 DNA sequence: TGTGCCAGCAGCCAAGAAGTACTAGCGGGGGGGCCCTCCTACAATGAGCAGTTCTTC. The chain links TRBV4-2 to TRBJ2-1; 13 nucleotides line up with TRBD2. Unmatched junction bases numbered 5, after V lost 0 bases and J lost 0 bases. The CDR3 runs to 19 residues. The germline gives CDR1 LGHNA, CDR2 YNFKEQ.

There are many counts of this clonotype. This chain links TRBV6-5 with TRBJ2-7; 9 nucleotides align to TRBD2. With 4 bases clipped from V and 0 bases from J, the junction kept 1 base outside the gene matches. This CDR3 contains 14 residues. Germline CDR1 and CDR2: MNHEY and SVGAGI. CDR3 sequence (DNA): TGTGCCAGCAGTTTGACTAGCGGCTCCTACGAGCAGTACTTC. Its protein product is CASSLTSGSYEQYF.

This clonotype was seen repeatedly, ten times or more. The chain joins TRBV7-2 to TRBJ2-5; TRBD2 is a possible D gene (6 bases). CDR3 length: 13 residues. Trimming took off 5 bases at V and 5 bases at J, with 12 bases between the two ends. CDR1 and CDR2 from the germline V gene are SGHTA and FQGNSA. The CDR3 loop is CASSPRREETQYF. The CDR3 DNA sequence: TGTGCCAGCAGCCCCCGACGGGAGGAGACCCAGTACTTC. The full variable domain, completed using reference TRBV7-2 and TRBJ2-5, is GAGVSQSPSNKVTEKGKDVELRCDPISGHTALYWYRQSLGQGLEFLIYFQGNSAPDKSGLPSDRFSAERTGGSVSTLTIQRTQQEDSAVYLCASSPRREETQYFGPGTRLLVL.

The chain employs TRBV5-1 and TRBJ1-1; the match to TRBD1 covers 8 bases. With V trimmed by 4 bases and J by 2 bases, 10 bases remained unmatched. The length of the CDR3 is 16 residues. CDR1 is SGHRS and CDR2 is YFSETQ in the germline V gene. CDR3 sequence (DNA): TGCGCCAGCAGCCAACGACCGGACAGGGCTAACACTGAAGCTTTCTTT. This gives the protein CASSQRPDRANTEAFF.

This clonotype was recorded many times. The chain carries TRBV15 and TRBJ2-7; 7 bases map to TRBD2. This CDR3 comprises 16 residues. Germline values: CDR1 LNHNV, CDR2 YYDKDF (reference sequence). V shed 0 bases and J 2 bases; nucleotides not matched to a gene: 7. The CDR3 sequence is CATSRDLASGTYEQYF. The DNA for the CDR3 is TGTGCCACCAGCAGAGATCTTGCTAGCGGAACCTACGAGCAGTACTTC.

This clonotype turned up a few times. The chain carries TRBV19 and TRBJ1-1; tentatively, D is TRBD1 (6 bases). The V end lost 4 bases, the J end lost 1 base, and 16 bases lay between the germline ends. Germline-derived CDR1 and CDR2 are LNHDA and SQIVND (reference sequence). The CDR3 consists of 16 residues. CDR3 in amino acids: CASSRASGGANTEAFF. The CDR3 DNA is TGTGCCAGTAGTAGAGCCTCCGGGGGCGCGAACACTGAAGCTTTCTTT.

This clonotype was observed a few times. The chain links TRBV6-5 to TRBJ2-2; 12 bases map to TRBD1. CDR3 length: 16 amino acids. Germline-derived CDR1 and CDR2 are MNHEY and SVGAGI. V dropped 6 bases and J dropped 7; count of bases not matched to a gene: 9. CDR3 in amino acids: CASSPTGTGGGGELFF. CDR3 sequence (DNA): TGTGCCAGCAGCCCAACCGGGACAGGGGGCGGCGGGGAGCTGTTTTTT.

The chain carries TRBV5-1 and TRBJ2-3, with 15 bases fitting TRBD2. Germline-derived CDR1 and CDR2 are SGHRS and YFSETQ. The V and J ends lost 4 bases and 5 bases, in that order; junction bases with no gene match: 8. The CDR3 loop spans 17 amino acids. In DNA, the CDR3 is TGCGCCAGCAGCCCCGGACTAGCGGGGGGGCGCGGAGATACGCAGTATTTT. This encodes CASSPGLAGGRGDTQYF. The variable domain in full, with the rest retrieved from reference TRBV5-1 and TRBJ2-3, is KAGVTQTPRYLIKTRGQQVTLSCSPISGHRSVSWYQQTPGQGLQFLFEYFSETQRNKGNFPGRFSGRQFSNSRSEMNVSTLELGDSALYLCASSPGLAGGRGDTQYFGPGTRLTVL.

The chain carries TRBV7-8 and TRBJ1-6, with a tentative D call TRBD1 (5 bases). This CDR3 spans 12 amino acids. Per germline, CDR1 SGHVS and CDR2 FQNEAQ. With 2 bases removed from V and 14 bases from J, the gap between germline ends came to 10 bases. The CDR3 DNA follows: TGTGCCAGCAGCTTATCTGGGGGAACCCTCCACTTT. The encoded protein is CASSLSGGTLHF.